Sequencing of this T cell receptor beta chain was carried out in a study of metastatic and nonmetastatic thyroid tumors. The CDR3 is 17 residues long. The trim removed 1 base at V and 6 bases at J, leaving 9 bases unmatched. Germline CDR1 reads GTSNPN; CDR2 reads SVGIG (reference sequence). Through MiXCR, TCRdb re-clonotyped the PCR reads. Of about 43,000 clones detected, around 3.1% appear once; the ten largest clones hold approximately 10%. Many counts were recorded for this clone. Patients underwent thyroid surgery, and none had received any treatment before it. What was sequenced was blood. This chain connects TRBV30 to TRBJ2-2, with 12 bases aligning to TRBD2. The clonotype originates from a female donor with papillary thyroid cancer or a benign thyroid nodule (not recorded which). Some clones in this sample may be carry-over from other donors' samples. CDR3 protein: CAWSAVGLAGSSGELFF. CDR3 sequence (DNA): TGTGCCTGGAGTGCGGTCGGACTAGCGGGGTCCTCCGGGGAGCTGTTTTTT.